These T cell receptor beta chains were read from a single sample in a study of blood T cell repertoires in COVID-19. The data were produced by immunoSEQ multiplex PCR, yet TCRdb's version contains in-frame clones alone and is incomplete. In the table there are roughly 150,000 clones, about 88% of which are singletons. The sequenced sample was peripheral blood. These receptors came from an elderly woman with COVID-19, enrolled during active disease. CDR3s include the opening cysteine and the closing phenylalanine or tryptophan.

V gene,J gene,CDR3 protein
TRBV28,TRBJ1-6,CASSGGTGVRNSPLHF
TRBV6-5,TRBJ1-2,CASSLGTGVDGYTF
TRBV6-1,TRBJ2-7,CASSEVTGLYRDEQYF
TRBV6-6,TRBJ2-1,CASSYGGTSHNEQFF
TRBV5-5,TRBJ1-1,CASSLPGGTEAFF
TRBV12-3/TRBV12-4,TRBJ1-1,CASSLMGSAFF
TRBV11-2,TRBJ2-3,CASSQDGQGASGTDTQYF
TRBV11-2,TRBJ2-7,CASTTNAGATYEQYF
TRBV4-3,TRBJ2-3,CASSQDAASGSTDTQYF
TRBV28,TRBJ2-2,CASSFYVGPGELFF
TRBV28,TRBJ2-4,CASGPQNIQYF
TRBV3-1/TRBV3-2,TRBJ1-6,CASSPTRDNNSPLHF
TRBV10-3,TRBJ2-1,CAISDRTSGEQFF
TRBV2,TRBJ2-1,CASSGRGLGNEQFF
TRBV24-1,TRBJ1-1,CATSDQNAEAFF
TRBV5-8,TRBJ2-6,CASSLYGIGANVLTF
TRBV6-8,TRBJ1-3,CASSYRDSPSSGNTIYF
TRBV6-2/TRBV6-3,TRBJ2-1,CASSGSRGNEQFF
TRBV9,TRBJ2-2,CASSVESGQNTGELFF
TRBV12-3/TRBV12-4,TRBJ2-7,CASSTRLALNQYF
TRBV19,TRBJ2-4,CASTLQGTPEAAKNIQYF
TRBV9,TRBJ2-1,CASSPGLAGAYNEQFF
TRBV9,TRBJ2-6,CASSPPRSGANVLTF
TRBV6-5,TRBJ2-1,CASSYDGYNEQFF
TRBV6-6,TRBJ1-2,CASSLGIGGNGYTF
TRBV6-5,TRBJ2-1,CASSPVSAGNNEQFF
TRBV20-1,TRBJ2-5,CSASYRLAGKETQYF
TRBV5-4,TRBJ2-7,CASSGTRLAGGNEQYF
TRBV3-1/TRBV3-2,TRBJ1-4,CASSHDDISWRGEKLFF
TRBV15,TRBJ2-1,CATSREGQGRNEQFF
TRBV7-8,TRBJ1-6,CASLKGSSYNSPLHF
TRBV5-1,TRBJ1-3,CASSLSWSPGNTIYF
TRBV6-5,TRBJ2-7,CASAGTSVSYEQYF
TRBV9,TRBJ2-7,CASSEGVGLGEQYF
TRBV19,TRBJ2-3,CASNRGRTDTQYF
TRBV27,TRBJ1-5,CASSKTGDRNQPQHF
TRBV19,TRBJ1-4,CASRPDREREKLFF
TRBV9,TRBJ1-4,CASSVAGDEKLFF
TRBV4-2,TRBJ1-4,CASSQWESRGRGEKLFF
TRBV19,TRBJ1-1,CASSIVSIGTEAFF
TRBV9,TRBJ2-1,CASSGKREGRPAPYNEQFF
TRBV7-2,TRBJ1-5,CASSLVVDQPQHF
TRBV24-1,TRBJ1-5,CATSAGQGDVGNQPQHF
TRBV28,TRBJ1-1,CASSLWQANTEAFF
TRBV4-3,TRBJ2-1,CASSQERESSYNEQFF
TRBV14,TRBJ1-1,CASSQGAYTEAFF
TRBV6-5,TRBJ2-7,CASSSRHRDEQYF
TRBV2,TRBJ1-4,CASQEAGQEKLFF
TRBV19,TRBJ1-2,CASRTGTGGAGYTF
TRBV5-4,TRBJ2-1,CASSLGGESSYNEQFF
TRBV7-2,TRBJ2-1,CASSLGGLEQFF
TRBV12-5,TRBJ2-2,CASGLSQGLTTGELFF
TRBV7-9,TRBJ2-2,CASSWDSNTGELFF
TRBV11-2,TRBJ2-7,CASSLDLRELAGGHRAEQYF
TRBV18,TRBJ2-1,CASSPRTTSGDNEQFF
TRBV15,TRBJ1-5,CATSLRDGTGVNNQPQHF